The next 19 T cell receptor beta chains were all read from a single sample in a study of cytomegalovirus exposure and HLA in healthy donors. With 60 Vbeta and 13 Jbeta primers, the PCR was carried out. The repertoire was sequenced with immunoSEQ multiplex PCR; TCRdb's copy has only in-frame clones and lacks some. The sample contains fewer than 250,000 clones, about 85% of which appear only once. Sequencing input: PBMCs. Source of these receptors: a boy between 2 and 10 years old in good health and CMV-seronegative.

This clone turned up a few times. The chain has TRBV6-1 and TRBJ2-7; weak D call: TRBD2 (6 bases). The CDR3 extends over 12 amino acids. Germline lookup yields CDR1 MNHNS and CDR2 SASEGT. Deletions cut 8 bases from V and 3 bases from J, with 11 bases between. As DNA, the CDR3 is TGTGCCAGCCGGGGGACGGTCTACGAGCAGTACTTC. Translation gives CASRGTVYEQYF.

The CDR3 loop reads CASAYGTGTYEQYF. Written as DNA, the CDR3 is TGCGCCAGCGCTTACGGGACAGGCACCTACGAGCAGTACTTC. The chain employs TRBV4-1 and TRBJ2-7; 8 bases agree with TRBD1. The CDR3 spans 14 residues. V lost 8 bases, J lost 2 bases, and 8 bases stayed unmatched. Germline values: CDR1 MGHRA, CDR2 YSYEKL.

V gene TRBV25-1 combines with J gene TRBJ1-1, with no clear D. This CDR3 has 15 amino acids. V was clipped by 5 bases and J by 5 bases, with 18 bases between them. In germline, CDR1 is MGHDK, CDR2 SYGVNS. The CDR3 coding sequence is TGTGCCAGCAGTATCGGCCATGCGGCGGGAACTGAAGCTTTCTTT. Its protein product is CASSIGHAAGTEAFF.

The chain couples TRBV19 to TRBJ2-2, with D possibly being TRBD1 (5 bases). The CDR3 runs 14 residues. Germline CDR1 LNHDA, CDR2 SQIVND (reference sequence). The V and J ends lost 8 bases and 6 bases respectively, with 16 bases between them. The CDR3 reads CASESWQGSGELFF. The CDR3 DNA reads TGTGCCAGTGAGTCGTGGCAGGGCTCCGGGGAGCTGTTTTTT.

The chain carries TRBV7-9 and TRBJ2-5, with 7 nucleotides matching TRBD2. The CDR3 covers 12 residues. V shed 7 bases and J 4 bases; nucleotides not matched to a gene: 3. Germline loops: CDR1 SEHNR, CDR2 FQNEAQ (reference sequence). The DNA for the CDR3 is TGTGCCAGCAAGGGCGGGGGAGAGACCCAGTACTTC. This gives the protein CASKGGGETQYF.

Points on this clone: Its ends do not fully match the called genes, so a read error is possible. The rearrangement joins TRBV7-9 to TRBJ2-7; 7 nucleotides align to TRBD1. Germline CDR1 is SEHNR and CDR2 is FQNEAQ (reference sequence). The CDR3 spans 15 residues. CDR3 sequence reads: CSSSSATGYSYEQYF. The DNA of the CDR3 is TGTTCCAGCAGCTCCGCGACAGGGTACTCCTACGAGCAGTACTTC.

This rearrangement joins TRBV5-1 to TRBJ2-3, with TRBD1 matching 7 bases. The CDR3 loop spans 15 amino acids. Germline V gene lookup returns CDR1 SGHRS and CDR2 YFSETQ. V lost 0 bases and J lost 0; bases outside the gene matches: 1. Written as DNA, the CDR3 is TGCGCCAGCAGCTTGGAACAGGGGAGCACAGATACGCAGTATTTT. This translates into CASSLEQGSTDTQYF.

This chain connects TRBV5-1 to TRBJ2-5, with D perhaps TRBD2 (6 bases). The germline V and J ends were trimmed by 0 bases and 5 bases, with 11 bases remaining between them. Germline V gives CDR1 SGHRS, CDR2 YFSETQ. There are 14 residues in the CDR3. In DNA form, the CDR3 reads TGCGCCAGCAGCTTGGGGGGGGTCTCGGAGACCCAGTACTTC. This encodes CASSLGGVSETQYF.

Note on this clone: The sample contains more than one DNA sequence encoding this CDR3. J is TRBJ2-2 and V is TRBV30; D ambiguous. The ends were cut back, 4 bases at V and 3 bases at J, with 6 bases in the middle. CDR3 size: 12 residues. Germline CDR1 is GTSNPN and CDR2 is SVGIG (reference sequence). CDR3: CAWTGDTGELFF. CDR3 bases: TGTGCCTGGACCGGAGACACCGGGGAGCTGTTTTTT.

The chain recombines TRBV9 with TRBJ2-3; TRBD2 aligns across 12 bases. V gave up 3 bases and J gave up 3 bases; unmatched junction bases: 8. CDR3 length: 17 amino acids. CDR1 and CDR2 (germline): SGDLS, YYNGEE. The CDR3 DNA reads TGTGCCAGCAGCGGACCTAGCGGGGGGGCGGGGACAGATACGCAGTATTTT. This gives the protein CASSGPSGGAGTDTQYF.

The chain uses TRBV7-9 and TRBJ2-7; no clear D gene. There are 13 residues in the CDR3. V lost 7 bases to trimming and J lost 1 base, with 11 bases between them. Germline-derived CDR1 and CDR2 are SEHNR and FQNEAQ (reference sequence). The CDR3 protein is CASNPGSSYEQYF. The CDR3 bases are TGTGCCAGCAACCCAGGATCTTCCTACGAGCAGTACTTC.

V is TRBV29-1 and J is TRBJ1-1; no reliable D call. CDR3 length: 12 amino acids. Germline CDR1 is SQVTM and CDR2 is ANQGSEA. The germline V and J ends were trimmed by 3 bases and 1 base, with 6 bases remaining between them. CDR3 sequence: CSVDRPNTEAFF. In DNA form, the CDR3 reads TGCAGCGTTGACCGTCCGAACACTGAAGCTTTCTTT.

V and J are TRBV18 and TRBJ2-2; D is unclear. Trimming left V 5 bases short and J 6 bases short, with 7 bases between. Germline V gives CDR1 KGHSH, CDR2 LQKENI. This CDR3 is built from 12 residues. CDR3 sequence (DNA): TGTGCCAGCTCATATTTTGCCGGGGAGCTGTTTTTT. Amino acid sequence: CASSYFAGELFF.

The chain carries TRBV28 and TRBJ2-7; 9 nucleotides agree with TRBD1. The CDR3 sequence is 17 residues long. Germline CDR1 is MDHEN and CDR2 is SYDVKM. The junction had 14 bases not matched to a gene; V was cut back by 6 bases and J by 2 bases. The CDR3 nucleotides read TGTGCCAGCAGCTCAACGTCGGCGGACAGGGGTCCCTACGAGCAGTACTTC. Protein product: CASSSTSADRGPYEQYF.

The chain carries TRBV15 and TRBJ2-5, with 11 bases fitting TRBD2. Germline V gives CDR1 LNHNV, CDR2 YYDKDF (reference sequence). The CDR3 totals 17 residues. J lost 5 bases, V lost 0 bases, and 8 bases had no gene match. CDR3 sequence (DNA): TGTGCCACCAGCAGAGATAGGGTAGCGGGAGGGCCGGAGACCCAGTACTTC. It yields the protein CATSRDRVAGGPETQYF.

The chain couples TRBV7-9 to TRBJ2-7; a weak D match, TRBD1 (5 bases). CDR1 is SEHNR and CDR2 is FQNEAQ in the germline V gene (reference sequence). The CDR3 sequence is 15 residues long. V gave up 6 bases and J gave up 4 bases, with 19 bases separating them. CDR3 sequence reads: CASRPGGAQAYEQYF. The CDR3 nucleotides are TGTGCCAGCAGGCCTGGTGGGGCTCAGGCATACGAGCAGTACTTC.

The rearrangement joins TRBV6-5 to TRBJ1-3, with a weak D call TRBD1 (6 bases). Trimming took 11 bases from V and 2 from J, leaving 19 bases between them. This CDR3 has 15 amino acids. Per the germline V gene, CDR1 is MNHEY and CDR2 is SVGAGI. Here the CDR3 DNA reads TGTGCCGCGGGGGGCCGGGCTGGTGCTGGAAACACCATATATTTT. It encodes CAAGGRAGAGNTIYF.

The V call is TRBV5-6, the J call TRBJ1-4, with D possibly matching TRBD1 (6 bases). The germline CDR1 and CDR2 sequences are SGHDT and YYEEEE. V lost 2 bases and J 7 bases, leaving 9 bases between the germline ends. The CDR3 runs to 13 residues. CDR3 sequence: CASSFYRAEKLFF. For the CDR3, the DNA is TGTGCCAGCAGCTTTTACAGGGCTGAAAAACTGTTTTTT.

This clone was seen only a few times. This chain links TRBV4-1 with TRBJ2-3, with TRBD2 matching 10 bases. Germline V gene data show CDR1 as MGHRA and CDR2 as YSYEKL. The V segment lost 4 bases and the J segment 4 bases; nucleotides outside the gene matches: 5. CDR3 size: 15 residues. CDR3 DNA sequence: TGCGCCAGCAGCCGAGGACTAGCGGCTGCAGATACGCAGTATTTT. It specifies CASSRGLAAADTQYF.